This T cell receptor (beta chain) originates from a study of CD8 T cell repertoires and HIV-1 epitope variants (dated by TCRdb to 2018 to 2020). At the level of the whole study: T cells were stimulated in separate culture wells with each of twenty-five peptides representing autologous and known Gag and Nef epitope variants. The control conditions were a CMV, EBV and flu peptide pool, the Ebola AY9 epitope as a negative control, and a well with no peptide. Using the EasySep Human T Cell Enrichment Kit, T cells were enriched and then co-cultured with an equal number of autologous T cell-negative cells acting as antigen-presenting cells. The epitopes tested were three Gag epitope families plus Nef HW9 and YT9. An aliquot of 1M T cells was saved as an uncultured baseline condition, separate from the approximately 75 T cell cultures. A total of 80 to 100 T cell cultures were run, with each culture condition performed in triplicate except for one peptide, which was performed in duplicate. The cultures were grown for roughly nine days in IMDM with gentamicin, and half of the media was changed on days 3 and 7 with IL-2, IL-7 and IL-15 added.

Broad study findings and their caveats: The assay identified only TCR beta chains and indicated proliferation in response to antigen, without indicating T cell function or cytokine profile. Eight or nine antigen-specific TCR beta clonotypes were identified, and roughly 6 of them appeared cross-reactive for autologous or known escape epitope variants. A few clonotypes recognized the Nef KF9 family and one clonotype recognized the HW9 family, while no responses to the TAALDMSHF plasma variant were seen.

The EasySep Human CD8+ T Cell Enrichment Kit was used on day 10 to isolate CD8+ T cells from every culture. Regarding this clone: There is no known antigen for this receptor. Base quality data are lacking; no much larger clone is found one base away.

CDR1 SGHTA and CDR2 FQGTGA were looked up in the germline V gene. The CDR3 numbers 12 residues from cysteine through phenylalanine. Only CDR3 DNA remains: 36 bases, in frame from the first base. Ends trimmed: V by 6 bases, J by 6 bases; bases unmatched to a gene: 3. The immunoSEQ platform was used to sequence TCR beta CDR3 regions at survey depth. The QIAamp DNA micro kit was used to extract genomic DNA from every cultured and uncultured CD8+ T cell population. As for the original processing: Samples with under 5,000 productive reads were excluded, and this exclusion removed about 6% of the roughly 75 HIV peptide-stimulated cultures. Sequences were trimmed to CDR3 by a MANAFEST web app, and nonproductive sequences, CDR3s under 5 amino acids, and sequences not starting with C or ending with F/W were removed. Antigen-specific clonotypes had to expand in at least 2 of 3 replicates versus no-peptide control at FDR 0.01, only within one epitope family. A frequency at least fivefold higher than in wells stimulated with peptides from other epitope families was additionally required for specific clonotypes. TCRdb limited this immuneACCESS table to in-frame rearrangements with V and J called. A share of clones is missing; checked studies link under half to unresolved V genes, and the rest is unexplained. V, J and clone size are those of that table, while D and trimming were read from the DNA. Here the sample has over 90,000 clones; roughly four fifths occur a single time. The leading ten clones occupy around a quarter of the sample.

The sequence links TRBV7-3 to TRBJ2-3, with 7 central nucleotides matching TRBD1. Source material: uncultured baseline CD8+ T cells from peripheral blood mononuclear cells (PBMCs). The TCR comes from a male donor with HIV. The base sequence is TGTGCCAGCAGTACAGGGGACGATACGCAGTATTTT. Protein translation: CASSTGDDTQYF.